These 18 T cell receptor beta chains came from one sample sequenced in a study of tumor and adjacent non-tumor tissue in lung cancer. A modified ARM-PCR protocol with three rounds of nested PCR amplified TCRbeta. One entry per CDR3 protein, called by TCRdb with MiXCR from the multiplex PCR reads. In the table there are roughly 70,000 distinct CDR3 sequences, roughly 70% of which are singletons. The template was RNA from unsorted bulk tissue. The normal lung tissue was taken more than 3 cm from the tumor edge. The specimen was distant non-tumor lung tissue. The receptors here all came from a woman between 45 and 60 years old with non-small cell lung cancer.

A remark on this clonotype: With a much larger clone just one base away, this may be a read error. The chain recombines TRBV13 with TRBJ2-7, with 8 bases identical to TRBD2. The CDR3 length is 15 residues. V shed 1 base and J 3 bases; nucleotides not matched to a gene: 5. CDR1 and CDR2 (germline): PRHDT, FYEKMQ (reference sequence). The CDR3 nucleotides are TGTGCCAGCAGCTTAGTACCTAGCGGGTACTACGAGCAGTACTTC. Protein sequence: CASSLVPSGYYEQYF.

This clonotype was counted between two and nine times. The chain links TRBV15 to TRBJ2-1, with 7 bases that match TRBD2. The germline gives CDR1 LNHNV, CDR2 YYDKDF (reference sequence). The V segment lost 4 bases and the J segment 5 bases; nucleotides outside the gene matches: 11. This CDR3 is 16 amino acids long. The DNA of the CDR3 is TGTGCCACCAGCACGCGGGAAGGGAGGGTACACAATGAGCAGTTCTTC. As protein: CATSTREGRVHNEQFF.

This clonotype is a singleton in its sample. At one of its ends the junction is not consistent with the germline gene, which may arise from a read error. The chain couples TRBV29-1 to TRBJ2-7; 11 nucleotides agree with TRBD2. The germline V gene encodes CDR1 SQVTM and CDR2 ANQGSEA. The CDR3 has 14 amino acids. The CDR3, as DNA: TGCATTGTCGGGACTAGCGGTTACTCCTACGAGCAGTGCTTC. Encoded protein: CIVGTSGYSYEQCF.

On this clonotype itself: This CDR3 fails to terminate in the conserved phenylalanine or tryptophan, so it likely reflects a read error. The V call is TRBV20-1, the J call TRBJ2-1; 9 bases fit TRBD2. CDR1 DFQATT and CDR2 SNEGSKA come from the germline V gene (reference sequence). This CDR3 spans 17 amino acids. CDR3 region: CSDRGAGGSMSYNEQFL. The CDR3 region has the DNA TGCAGTGATAGAGGAGCGGGAGGATCAATGTCCTACAATGAGCAGTTCCTC.

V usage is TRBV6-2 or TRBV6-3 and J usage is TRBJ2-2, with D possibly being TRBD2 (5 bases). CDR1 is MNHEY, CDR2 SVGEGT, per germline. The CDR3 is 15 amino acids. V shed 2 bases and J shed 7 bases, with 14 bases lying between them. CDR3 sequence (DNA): TGTGCCAGCAGTTACAAGGGCGAGGGCTACGGGGAGCTGTTTTTT. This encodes CASSYKGEGYGELFF.

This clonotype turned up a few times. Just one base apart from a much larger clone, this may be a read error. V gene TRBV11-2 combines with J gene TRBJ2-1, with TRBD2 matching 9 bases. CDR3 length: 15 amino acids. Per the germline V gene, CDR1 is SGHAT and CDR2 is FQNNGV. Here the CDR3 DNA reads TGTTCCAGCAGCAAACGGCGGGAGGGCTTCTATGAGCAGTTCTTC. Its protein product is CSSSKRREGFYEQFF.

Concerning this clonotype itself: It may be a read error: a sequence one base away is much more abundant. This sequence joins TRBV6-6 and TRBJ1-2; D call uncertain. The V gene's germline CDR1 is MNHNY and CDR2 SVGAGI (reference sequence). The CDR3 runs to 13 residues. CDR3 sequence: CDSSPDGNYGYTF. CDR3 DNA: TGTGACAGCAGTCCTGACGGTAACTATGGCTACACCTTC.

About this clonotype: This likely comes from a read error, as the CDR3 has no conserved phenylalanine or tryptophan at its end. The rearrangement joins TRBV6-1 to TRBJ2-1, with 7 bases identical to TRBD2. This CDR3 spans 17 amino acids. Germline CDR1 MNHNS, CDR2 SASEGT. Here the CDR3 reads CASSELGGLYSYDEQFL. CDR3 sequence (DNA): TGTGCCAGCAGTGAACTCGGGGGACTATACTCCTACGATGAGCAGTTCCTC.

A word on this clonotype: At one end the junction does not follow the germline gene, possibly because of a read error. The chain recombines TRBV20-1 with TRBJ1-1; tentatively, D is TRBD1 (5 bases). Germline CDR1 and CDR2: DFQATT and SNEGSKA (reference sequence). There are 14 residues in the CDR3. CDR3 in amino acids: CSTRQTEVHTEAFF. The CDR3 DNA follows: TGCAGTACTAGACAGACAGAGGTCCACACTGAAGCTTTCTTT.

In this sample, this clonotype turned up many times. The CDR3 DNA reads as TGTGCCAGCAGTATACAGGGTACGAGGGCCCAGCATTTT. It translates to CASSIQGTRAQHF. V and J are TRBV6-1 and TRBJ1-5; possibly TRBD1 for D (6 bases). CDR3 length equals 13 residues. The V end lost 5 bases, the J end lost 11 bases, and 16 bases lay between the germline ends. Germline CDR1 and CDR2: MNHNS and SASEGT.

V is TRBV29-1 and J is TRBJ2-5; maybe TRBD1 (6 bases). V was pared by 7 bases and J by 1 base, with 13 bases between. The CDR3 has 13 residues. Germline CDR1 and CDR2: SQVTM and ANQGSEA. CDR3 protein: CSATRGFQETQYF. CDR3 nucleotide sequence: TGCAGCGCTACCAGGGGCTTCCAAGAGACCCAGTACTTC. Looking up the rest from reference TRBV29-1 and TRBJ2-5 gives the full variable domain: SAVISQKPSRDICQRGTSLTIQCQVDSQVTMMFWYRQQPGQSLTLIATANQGSEATYESGFVIDKFPISRPNLTFSTLTVSNMSPEDSSIYLCSATRGFQETQYFGPGTRLLVL.

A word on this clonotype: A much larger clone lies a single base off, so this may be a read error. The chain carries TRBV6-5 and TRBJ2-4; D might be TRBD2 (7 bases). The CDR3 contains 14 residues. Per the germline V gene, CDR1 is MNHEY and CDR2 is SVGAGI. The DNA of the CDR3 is TGTGCCAGCAGTGCAAGGGGGGGCGATGACATTCAGTGCTTC. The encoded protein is CASSARGGDDIQCF.

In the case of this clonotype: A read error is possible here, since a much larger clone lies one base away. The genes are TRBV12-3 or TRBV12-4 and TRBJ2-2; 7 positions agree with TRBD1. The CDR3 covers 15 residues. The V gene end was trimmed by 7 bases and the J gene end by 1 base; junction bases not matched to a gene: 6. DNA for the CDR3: TGTGCCAGCACTTTTGCAGGGGGGAACACCGGGGAGCTGTTTTTT. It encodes CASTFAGGNTGELFF.

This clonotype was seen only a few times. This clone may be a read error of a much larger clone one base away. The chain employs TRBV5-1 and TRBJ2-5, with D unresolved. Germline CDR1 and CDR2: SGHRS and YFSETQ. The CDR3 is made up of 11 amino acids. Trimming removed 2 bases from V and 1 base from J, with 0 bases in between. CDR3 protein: CASSFQETQYF. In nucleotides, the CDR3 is TGCGCCAGCAGCTTCCAAGAGACCCAGTACTTC.

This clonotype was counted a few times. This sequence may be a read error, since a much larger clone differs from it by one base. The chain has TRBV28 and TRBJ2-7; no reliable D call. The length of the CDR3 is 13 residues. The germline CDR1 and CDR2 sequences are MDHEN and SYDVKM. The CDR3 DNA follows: TGTACCAGCAGTTTGGTCAATTCCTACGAGCAGTACTTC. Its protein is CTSSLVNSYEQYF.

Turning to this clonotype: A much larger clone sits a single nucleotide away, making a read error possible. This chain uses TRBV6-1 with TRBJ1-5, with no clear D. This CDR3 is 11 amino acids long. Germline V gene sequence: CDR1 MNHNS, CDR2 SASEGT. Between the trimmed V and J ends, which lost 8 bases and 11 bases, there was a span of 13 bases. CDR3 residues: CASWAVLAQHF. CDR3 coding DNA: TGTGCCAGCTGGGCAGTTTTAGCCCAGCATTTT.

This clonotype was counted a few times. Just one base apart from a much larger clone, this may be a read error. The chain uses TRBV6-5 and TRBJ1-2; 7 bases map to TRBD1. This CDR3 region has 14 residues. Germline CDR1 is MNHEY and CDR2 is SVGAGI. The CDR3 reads CTSSFGTDFYGYTF. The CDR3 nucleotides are TGTACCAGCAGTTTCGGGACAGACTTCTATGGCTACACCTTC.

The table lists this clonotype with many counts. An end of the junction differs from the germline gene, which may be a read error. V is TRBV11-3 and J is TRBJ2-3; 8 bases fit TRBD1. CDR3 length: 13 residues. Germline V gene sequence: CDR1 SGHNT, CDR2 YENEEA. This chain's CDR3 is CASSDRGTDMQYF. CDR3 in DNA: TGTGCCAGCAGCGACAGGGGCACAGATATGCAGTATTTT.